This TCR beta chain was captured in a study of shared clonotypes between healthy human individuals. Study background: The plates for each donor numbered three CD4 naive, three CD4 memory, two CD8 naive and one CD8 memory. Whole-study results and caveats: Shared across several donors were around 5% of the naive CD4 clonotypes.

As for this clone: Its specificity is not known.

Naive CD8 cells comprised CD45RO-negative, CCR7-positively selected cells, excluding terminally differentiated effector memory CD45RA+ cells. The donors, healthy adults who were HIV-negative, had experienced no recent acute infections or vaccinations. Clones were read by immunoSEQ multiplex PCR, and TCRdb kept only the in-frame ones, dropping some. The table lists more than 2 million clones, approximately 94% of them singletons. The sequence was collected from a man aged 18-30 years in good health. The sequenced sample was naive CD8+ T cells sorted from blood.

CDR3 amino acids: CSVLEQNNEKLFF. The CDR3 coding sequence is TGCAGCGTTCTAGAACAGAATAATGAAAAACTGTTTTTT. The chain is built from TRBV29-1 and TRBJ1-4; D uncertain. Trimming took 5 bases from V and 4 from J, leaving 11 bases between them. From germline, CDR1 is SQVTM and CDR2 ANQGSEA. CDR3 length: 13 amino acids. Full variable domain (outside the CDR3, taken from reference TRBV29-1 and TRBJ1-4): SAVISQKPSRDICQRGTSLTIQCQVDSQVTMMFWYRQQPGQSLTLIATANQGSEATYESGFVIDKFPISRPNLTFSTLTVSNMSPEDSSIYLCSVLEQNNEKLFFGSGTQLSVL.